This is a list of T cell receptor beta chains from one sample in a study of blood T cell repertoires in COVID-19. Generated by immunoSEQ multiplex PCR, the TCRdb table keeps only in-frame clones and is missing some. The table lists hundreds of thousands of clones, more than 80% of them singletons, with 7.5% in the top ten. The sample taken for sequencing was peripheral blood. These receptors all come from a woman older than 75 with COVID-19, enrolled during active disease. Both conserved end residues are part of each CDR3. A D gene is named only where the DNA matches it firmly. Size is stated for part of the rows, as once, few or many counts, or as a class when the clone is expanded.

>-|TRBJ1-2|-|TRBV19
TGTGCCAGTAGTATATCTCCGACAGGAAACTATGGCTACACCTTC
CASSISPTGNYGYTF
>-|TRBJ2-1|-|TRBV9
TGTGCCAGCAGCGTTAGAGATGAGCAGTTCTTC
CASSVRDEQFF
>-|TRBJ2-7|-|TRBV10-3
TGTGCCATCAGTGAGGGCCACTCCTACGAGCAGTACTTC
CAISEGHSYEQYF
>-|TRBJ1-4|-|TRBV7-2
TGTGCCAGCAGCCCAGGAGGGCTTCCGAATGAAAAACTGTTTTTT
CASSPGGLPNEKLFF
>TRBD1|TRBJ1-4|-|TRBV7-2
TGTGCCAGCAGCTTTCAGACAGGGAATGAAAAACTGTTTTTT
CASSFQTGNEKLFF
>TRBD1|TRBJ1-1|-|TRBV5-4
TGTGCCAGCAGGACCGGGACAGGGACTTCGAACACTGAAGCTTTCTTT
CASRTGTGTSNTEAFF
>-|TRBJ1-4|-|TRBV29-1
TGCAGCGTTGAAGGGGGCGCAGCAACTAATGAAAAACTGTTTTTT
CSVEGGAATNEKLFF
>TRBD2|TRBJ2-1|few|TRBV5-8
TGTGCCAGCAGGAAGGGACTAGCGGCCAGCTCCTACAATGAGCAGTTCTTC
CASRKGLAASSYNEQFF
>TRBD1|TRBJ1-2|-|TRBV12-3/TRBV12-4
TGTGCCAGCAGCCGACAGGGGGCTTGGGGCTACACCTTC
CASSRQGAWGYTF
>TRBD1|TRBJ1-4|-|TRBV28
TGTGCCAGCAGTAGCTCGGGGACAGCTGATAATGAAAAACTGTTTTTT
CASSSSGTADNEKLFF
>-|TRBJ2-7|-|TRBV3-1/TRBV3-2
TGTGCCAGCAGCCAAGAGCTACCTCTCCACCGGGAGTTCAACGAGCAGTACTTC
CASSQELPLHREFNEQYF
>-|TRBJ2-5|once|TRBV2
TGTGCCAGCAGCCGAGGACTACCCCCAGAGACCCAGTACTTC
CASSRGLPPETQYF
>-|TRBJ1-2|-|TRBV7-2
TGTGCCAGCAGCTTATCAGGCCAAGAGGGCTACACCTTC
CASSLSGQEGYTF
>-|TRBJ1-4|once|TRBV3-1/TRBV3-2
TGTGCCAGCAGCCAAGGAGGGCCGGGGGAACTGTTTTTT
CASSQGGPGELFF
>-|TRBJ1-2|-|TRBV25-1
TGTGCCAGCAGTGAAGGGACATATTATGGCTACACCTTC
CASSEGTYYGYTF
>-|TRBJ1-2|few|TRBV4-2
TGTGCCAGCAGCCAAGCGTTCCGGAGCTATGGCTACACCTTC
CASSQAFRSYGYTF
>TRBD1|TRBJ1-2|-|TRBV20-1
TGCAGTGCCCGAGACAGGGGCGACTACACCTTC
CSARDRGDYTF
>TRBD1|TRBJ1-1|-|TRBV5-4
TGTGCCAGCAGTTTCTCGACAGGGAGAACTGAAGCTTTCTTT
CASSFSTGRTEAFF
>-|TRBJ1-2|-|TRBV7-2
TGTGCCAGCAGCCCTACCAGGGGAGCTAACTATGGCTACACCTTC
CASSPTRGANYGYTF
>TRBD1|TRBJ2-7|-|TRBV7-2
TGTGCCAGCAGCCTAAGAGGGACAGGGGCATACGAGCAGTACTTC
CASSLRGTGAYEQYF
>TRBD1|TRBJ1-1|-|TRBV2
TGTGCCAGAACCCGGAGAGGGGGCGGCACTGAAGCTTTCTTT
CARTRRGGGTEAFF
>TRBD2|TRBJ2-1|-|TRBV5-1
TGCGCCAGCAGGAGATCCCGGACTAGCTTGAACAATGAGCAGTTCTTC
CASRRSRTSLNNEQFF
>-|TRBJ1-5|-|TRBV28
TGTGCCGGACGTCCGGGGCAGGGGCATCAGCCCCAGCATTTT
CAGRPGQGHQPQHF
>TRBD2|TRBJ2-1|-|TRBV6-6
TGTGCCAGCAGTGTACTAGCGGGGGGTTACAATGAGCAGTTCTTC
CASSVLAGGYNEQFF
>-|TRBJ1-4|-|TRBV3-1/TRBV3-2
TGTGCCAGCAGCCTCGAAGGGGCGGTCGAAAAACTGTTTTTT
CASSLEGAVEKLFF
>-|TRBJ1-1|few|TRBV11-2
TGTGCCAGCAGCTCTATTGGGAGCGGCAGGGGTGACACTGAAGCTTTCTTT
CASSSIGSGRGDTEAFF
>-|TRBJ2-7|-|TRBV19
TGTGCCAGTAGTATAGGCGGCGTGGGCTACGAGCAGTACTTC
CASSIGGVGYEQYF
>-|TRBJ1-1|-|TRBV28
TGTGCCAGCAGTCCCCACCGGGAGAGGAACACTGAAGCTTTCTTT
CASSPHRERNTEAFF
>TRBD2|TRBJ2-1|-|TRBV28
TGTGCCAGCAGTCCTCCCGGGACTAGCTACAATGAGCAGTTCTTC
CASSPPGTSYNEQFF
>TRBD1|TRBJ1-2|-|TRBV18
TGTGCCAGCTCAGAGGGACAGCTTGGAATAACCTTC
CASSEGQLGITF
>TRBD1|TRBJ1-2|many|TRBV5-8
TGTGCCAGCAGCTTGGATGACAGGGTGGTAGGTGGCTACACCTTC
CASSLDDRVVGGYTF
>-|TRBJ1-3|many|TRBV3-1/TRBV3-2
TGTGCCAGCAGCCAAGTCACTGACAGGCCAGACACCATATATTTT
CASSQVTDRPDTIYF
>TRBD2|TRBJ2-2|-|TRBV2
TGTGCCAGCAGCTCTAGCGGGAGATACATCTCGAACACCGGGGAGCTGTTTTTT
CASSSSGRYISNTGELFF
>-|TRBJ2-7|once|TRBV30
TGTGCCTGGAGTGTACCTAGGTTGACCTACGAGCAGTACTTC
CAWSVPRLTYEQYF
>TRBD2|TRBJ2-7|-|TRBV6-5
TGTGCCAGCAGTTTAAGCGGGAGGAAATACGAGCAGTACTTC
CASSLSGRKYEQYF
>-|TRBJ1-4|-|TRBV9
TGTGCCAGCAGCGTAGATGGGGCTCCAAATGAAAAACTGTTTTTT
CASSVDGAPNEKLFF
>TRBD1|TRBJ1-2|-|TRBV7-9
TGTGCCAGCAGCTTAGCCGAGGGGGCCAATGGCTACACCTTC
CASSLAEGANGYTF
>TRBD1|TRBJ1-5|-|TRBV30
TGTGCCTGGTGGACAGGGGAAGGGCCCCAGCATTTT
CAWWTGEGPQHF
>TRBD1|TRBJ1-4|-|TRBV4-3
TGCGCCAGCAGCCAAGAATTGGCGGACAGGATGTTTTTT
CASSQELADRMFF
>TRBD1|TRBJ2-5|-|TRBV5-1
TGCGCCAGCAGCTTGTCTGGACAGGGCCAAGAGACCCAGTACTTC
CASSLSGQGQETQYF
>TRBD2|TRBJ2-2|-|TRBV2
TGTGCCAGCAGTGTCGTGGCTAGCGGGGATACCGGGGAGCTGTTTTTT
CASSVVASGDTGELFF
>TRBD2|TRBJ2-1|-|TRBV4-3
TGCGCCAGCAGCCAAGAGGCGGGGGTGGGGCCTAATGAGCAGTTCTTC
CASSQEAGVGPNEQFF
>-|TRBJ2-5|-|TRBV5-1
TGCGCCAGCAGCTTGGGGAGGAGGGAGACCCAGTACTTC
CASSLGRRETQYF
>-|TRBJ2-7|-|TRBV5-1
TGCGCCAGCAGCTTGGTAGGGGCCCCTAGCGAGCAGTACTTC
CASSLVGAPSEQYF
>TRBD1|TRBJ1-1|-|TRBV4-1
TGCGCCAGCACTAGGGGACAGGGCCTCTTTGAAGCTTTCTTT
CASTRGQGLFEAFF
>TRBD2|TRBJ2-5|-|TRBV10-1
TGCGCCAGCAGTGCGGGACTAGCGGGGTTTGAGACCCAGTACTTC
CASSAGLAGFETQYF
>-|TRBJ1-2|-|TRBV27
TGTGCCAGCAGTTCCCAGAGAGGGTGGGGCTACACCTTC
CASSSQRGWGYTF
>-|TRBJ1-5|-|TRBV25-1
TGTGCCAGCAGTGTTCGCGGGGTTAAGAATCAGCCCCAGCATTTT
CASSVRGVKNQPQHF
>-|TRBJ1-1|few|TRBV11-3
TGTGCCAGCAGCTCCCGGGAGGGAGAAGCTTTCTTT
CASSSREGEAFF
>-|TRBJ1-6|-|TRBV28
TGTGCCAGCAGTTTATCTGACAGGCGATCACCCCTCCACTTT
CASSLSDRRSPLHF
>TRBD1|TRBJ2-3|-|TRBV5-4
TGTGCCAGCAGCTTGGGTCCGGACAGGCCGACAATGTGGAATACGCAGTATTTT
CASSLGPDRPTMWNTQYF
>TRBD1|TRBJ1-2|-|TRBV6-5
TGTGCCAGCAGGGACAGGGCAGAGGGGTACTATGGCTACACCTTC
CASRDRAEGYYGYTF
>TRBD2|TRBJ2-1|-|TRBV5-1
TGCGCCAGCAGCGGGAGGGAGAGCTCCTACAATGAGCAGTTCTTC
CASSGRESSYNEQFF
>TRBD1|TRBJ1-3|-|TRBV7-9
TGTGCCAGCAGCTTAGCCCGGACAGGGGCAGGAAACACCATATATTTT
CASSLARTGAGNTIYF
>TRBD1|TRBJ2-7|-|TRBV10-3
TGTGCCATCAGTGGGGGGACAGGGCTCTCCTACGAGCAGTACTTC
CAISGGTGLSYEQYF
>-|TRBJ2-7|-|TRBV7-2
TGTGCCAGCAGCTTAGCGAACAGGGTGAGCGACGAGCAGTACTTC
CASSLANRVSDEQYF
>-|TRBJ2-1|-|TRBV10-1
TGCGCCAGCCCCTGGCGGGGCAGGGACAATGAGCAGTTCTTC
CASPWRGRDNEQFF
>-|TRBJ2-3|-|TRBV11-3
TGTGCCAGCAGCTGGGACAAATCCACAGATACGCAGTATTTT
CASSWDKSTDTQYF